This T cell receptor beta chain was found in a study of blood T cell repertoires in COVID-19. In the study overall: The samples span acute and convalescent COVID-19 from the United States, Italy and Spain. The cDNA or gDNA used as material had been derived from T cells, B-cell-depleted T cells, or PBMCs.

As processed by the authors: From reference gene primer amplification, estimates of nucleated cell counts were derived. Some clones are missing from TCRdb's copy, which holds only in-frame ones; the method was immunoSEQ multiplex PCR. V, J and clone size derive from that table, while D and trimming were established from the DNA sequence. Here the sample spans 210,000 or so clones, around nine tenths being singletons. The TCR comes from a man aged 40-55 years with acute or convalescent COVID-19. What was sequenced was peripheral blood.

Here the CDR3 reads CASSVIQGTGNTIYF. CDR3 coding DNA: TGTGCCAGTAGTGTCATACAGGGGACTGGAAACACCATATATTTT. The chain uses TRBV19 and TRBJ1-3, with 7 positions matching TRBD1. The J segment lost 2 bases and the V segment lost 5 bases, leaving 6 bases of the junction unmatched. CDR1 and CDR2 from the germline V gene are LNHDA and SQIVND (reference sequence). The CDR3 length is 15 residues.